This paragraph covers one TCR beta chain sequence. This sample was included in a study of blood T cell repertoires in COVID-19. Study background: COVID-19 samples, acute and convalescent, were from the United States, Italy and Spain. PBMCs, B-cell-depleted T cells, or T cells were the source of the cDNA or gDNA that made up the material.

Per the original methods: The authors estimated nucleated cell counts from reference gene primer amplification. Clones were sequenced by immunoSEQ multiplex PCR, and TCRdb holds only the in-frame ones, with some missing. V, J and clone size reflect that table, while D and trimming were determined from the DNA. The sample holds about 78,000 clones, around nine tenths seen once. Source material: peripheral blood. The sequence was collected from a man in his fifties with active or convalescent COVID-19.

The CDR3 sequence: CASSAAQGAWEQYF. DNA of the CDR3: TGTGCCAGCAGCGCTGCCCAGGGTGCGTGGGAGCAGTACTTC. This rearrangement joins TRBV7-2 to TRBJ2-7, with TRBD1 as a possible D gene (5 bases). The V end was cut by 5 bases, the J end by 7 bases, with 18 bases between. This CDR3 contains 14 residues. Germline loops: CDR1 SGHTA, CDR2 FQGNSA.